This TCR beta chain was obtained from a study of blood T cell repertoires in COVID-19. Turning to the study itself: The origin of the acute and convalescent COVID-19 samples was the United States, Italy and Spain. In each case, the material was cDNA or gDNA derived from T cells, B-cell-depleted T cells, or PBMCs.

Repertoires were generated with immunoSEQ multiplex PCR, while TCRdb's copy carries only in-frame clones and drops some. The top ten hold approximately 0.59% of the sample, which has some 150,000 clones, about 90% seen once. The CDR3 contains 13 residues. Germline CDR1 reads SGHRS; CDR2 reads YFSETQ. V shed 7 bases and J 5 bases; nucleotides not matched to a gene: 5. The chain recombines TRBV5-1 with TRBJ1-1; the match to TRBD1 covers 10 bases. The sample consisted of peripheral blood. This receptor was identified in a middle-aged man with acute or convalescent COVID-19. CDR3 region: CASGPGQGTEAFF. The CDR3 region has the DNA TGCGCCAGCGGTCCGGGACAGGGGACTGAAGCTTTCTTT.